Shown below are 23 T cell receptor beta chains from a single sample sequenced in a study of OX40 agonist ivuxolimab in advanced cancers. The library was generated by the immunoSEQ multiplex PCR assay. Sourced from immuneACCESS, this table was stored by TCRdb with only in-frame sequences that have V and J called. A share of the clones is absent; for the studies checked, an unresolved V gene accounts for under half, and the remainder has no known explanation. Across this sample there are about 18,000 clones, with approximately 83% seen only once. The ten largest clones represent around two fifths of the sample. This material consisted of CD4+ or CD8+ T cells sorted from blood, taken in a trial of the OX40 agonist ivuxolimab. The source of these receptors is an adult with an advanced solid tumor such as melanoma, head and neck, liver or kidney cancer.

J is TRBJ1-2 and V is TRBV25-1; D is possibly TRBD1 (5 bases). The germline V gene has CDR1 MGHDK and CDR2 SYGVNS. V lost 2 bases and J lost 4, with 11 bases in between. The CDR3 consists of 14 residues. The CDR3 reads CASSEDGQAYGYTF. The CDR3 DNA reads as TGTGCCAGCAGTGAAGATGGACAAGCCTATGGCTACACCTTC.

The CDR3 bases are TGTGCTAGTGGTTTGTACAGGGGGAGCGGCACTGAAGCTTTCTTT. This codes for CASGLYRGSGTEAFF. V is TRBV12-5 and J is TRBJ1-1, with 8 bases that match TRBD1. CDR3 length: 15 amino acids. The germline V gene has CDR1 LGHNT and CDR2 FRNRAP. Trimming cost V 2 bases and J 4 bases; bases outside gene matches: 6.

The chain combines TRBV7-3 with TRBJ2-1; 14 bases agree with TRBD2. CDR1 and CDR2 (germline): SGHTA, FQGTGA. The CDR3 consists of 15 residues. The V segment lost 4 bases and the J segment 9 bases; nucleotides outside the gene matches: 5. DNA of the CDR3: TGTGCCAGCAGCTCACCGGGGACTAGCGGGGGTGAGCAGTTCTTC. This encodes CASSSPGTSGGEQFF.

This chain uses TRBV7-6 with TRBJ2-5; tentative D call: TRBD2 (7 bases). Per the germline V gene, CDR1 is SGHVS and CDR2 is FNYEAQ. The ends were cut back, 0 bases at V and 1 base at J, with 21 bases in the middle. The CDR3 is 19 amino acids. The CDR3 reads CASSLAHISGGPLQETQYF. CDR3 nucleotide sequence: TGTGCCAGCAGCTTAGCGCATATTTCGGGGGGCCCCCTCCAAGAGACCCAGTACTTC.

The rearrangement uses TRBV5-4 and TRBJ1-5; D remains ambiguous. This CDR3 is 14 amino acids long. CDR1 is SGHNT and CDR2 is YYREEE in the germline V gene (reference sequence). Trimming shortened V by 4 bases and J by 3 bases, and 11 bases separated the two germline ends. CDR3 sequence reads: CASSQEFANQPQHF. DNA for the CDR3: TGTGCCAGCAGCCAAGAATTCGCCAATCAGCCCCAGCATTTT.

This clone was seen a few times. This sequence joins TRBV19 and TRBJ2-5; unclear D gene. CDR3 length: 16 residues. Per the germline V gene, CDR1 is LNHDA and CDR2 is SQIVND (reference sequence). Trimming took 3 bases from V and 5 from J, leaving 19 bases between them. The CDR3 loop is CASSMGIRPSLETQYF. DNA of the CDR3: TGTGCCAGTAGTATGGGTATCCGGCCAAGCCTGGAGACCCAGTACTTC. Full variable domain (rest looked up from reference TRBV19 and TRBJ2-5): DGGITQSPKYLFRKEGQNVTLSCEQNLNHDAMYWYRQDPGQGLRLIYYSQIVNDFQKGDIAEGYSVSREKKESFPLTVTSAQKNPTAFYLCASSMGIRPSLETQYFGPGTRLLVL.

CDR3 DNA: TGTGCCAGCAGTTACGGGGGCACTGAAGCTTTCTTT. It specifies CASSYGGTEAFF. This chain links TRBV6-5 with TRBJ1-1, with a weak D call TRBD1 (5 bases). Germline CDR1 and CDR2: MNHEY and SVGAGI. This CDR3 contains 12 residues. Trimming took 2 bases from V and 4 from J, leaving 5 bases between them.

The chain couples TRBV29-1 to TRBJ1-2, with D possibly TRBD1 on 5 matching bases. The V gene lost 5 bases and the J gene lost 2 bases, with 9 bases spanning the gap. The CDR3 loop spans 12 amino acids. CDR1 is SQVTM, CDR2 ANQGSEA, per germline. The CDR3 DNA follows: TGCAGCGTTACGCAGGGAAACTATGGCTACACCTTC. As protein: CSVTQGNYGYTF.

The chain is built from TRBV7-9 and TRBJ2-2; weak D call: TRBD2 (6 bases). Germline CDR1 and CDR2: SEHNR and FQNEAQ (reference sequence). V lost 4 bases and J lost 1, with 16 bases in between. The CDR3 consists of 17 residues. The CDR3 loop reads CASSSSPGTQNTGELFF. CDR3 DNA sequence: TGTGCCAGCAGCTCGTCCCCCGGGACTCAGAACACCGGGGAGCTGTTTTTT.

This clone was found a few times. This rearrangement joins TRBV28 to TRBJ2-7, with 8 bases fitting TRBD1. The CDR3 has 15 residues. The germline gives CDR1 MDHEN, CDR2 SYDVKM. The V and J ends lost 3 bases and 2 bases, in that order; junction bases with no gene match: 6. The chain's CDR3 is CASSFLTGAAYEQYF. For the CDR3, the DNA is TGTGCCAGCAGTTTCCTGACAGGGGCCGCCTACGAGCAGTACTTC.

This chain links TRBV19 with TRBJ1-5; D not certain. The germline V and J ends were trimmed by 1 base and 10 bases, with 8 bases remaining between them. This CDR3 is 12 amino acids long. Looked up from germline, CDR1 is LNHDA and CDR2 is SQIVND (reference sequence). CDR3 sequence (DNA): TGTGCCAGTAGTATAGGGAGGGTACCCCAGCATTTT. Translating it yields CASSIGRVPQHF.

The chain carries TRBV4-1 and TRBJ2-5, with D possibly matching TRBD1 (6 bases). The J call could be wrong; TRBJ2-7 is a better fit for the DNA end. The germline gives CDR1 MGHRA, CDR2 YSYEKL. The CDR3 contains 16 residues. CDR3 loop: CASSLYGPTGSYEQYF. CDR3 bases: TGCGCCAGCAGCCTCTACGGGCCGACAGGATCCTACGAGCAGTACTTC.

The chain combines TRBV19 with TRBJ2-3, with 12 positions matching TRBD2. The CDR3 totals 16 residues. With 4 bases clipped from V and 2 bases from J, the junction kept 4 bases outside the gene matches. The germline gives CDR1 LNHDA, CDR2 SQIVND (reference sequence). DNA of the CDR3: TGTGCCAGTAGTAACGGACTAGCGGGGATCACAGATACGCAGTATTTT. Its protein product is CASSNGLAGITDTQYF.

CDR3 region: CASSSEDREEEQYF. CDR3 bases: TGTGCCAGCAGCTCAGAAGACAGGGAGGAGGAGCAGTACTTC. The chain carries TRBV11-1 and TRBJ2-7; the D gene is possibly TRBD1 (7 bases). The V end lost 4 bases, the J end lost 7 bases, and 17 bases lay between the germline ends. The CDR3 length is 14 residues. The V gene's germline CDR1 is SGHAT and CDR2 FQDESV (reference sequence).

This chain uses TRBV9 with TRBJ2-3, with D possibly matching TRBD2 (7 bases). The CDR3 runs to 15 residues. Germline values: CDR1 SGDLS, CDR2 YYNGEE. V was shortened by 0 bases and J by 4 bases, with 12 bases between the two germline ends. In nucleotides, the CDR3 is TGTGCCAGCAGCGTAGGCGGGGGCCGGGCAGATACGCAGTATTTT. Translated: CASSVGGGRADTQYF.

The table lists this clone with a count of one. The rearrangement joins TRBV27 to TRBJ2-7; no clear D gene. The CDR3 totals 13 residues. V was clipped by 2 bases and J by 3 bases, with 8 bases between them. Per germline, CDR1 MNHEY and CDR2 SMNVEV (reference sequence). CDR3: CASSLNRGYEQYF. CDR3 sequence (DNA): TGTGCCAGCAGTTTAAACAGAGGCTACGAGCAGTACTTC.

This clone occurred once. J is TRBJ2-1 and V is TRBV6-5; TRBD1 aligns across 7 bases. The CDR3 covers 15 residues. J lost 0 bases, V lost 5 bases, and 4 bases had no gene match. CDR1 MNHEY and CDR2 SVGAGI come from the germline V gene. CDR3 in amino acids: CASSGTDRSYNEQFF. CDR3 DNA: TGTGCCAGCAGTGGGACAGACCGCTCCTACAATGAGCAGTTCTTC.

The chain carries TRBV4-1 and TRBJ2-7, with 10 bases aligning to TRBD1. There are 15 residues in the CDR3. CDR1 and CDR2 (germline): MGHRA, YSYEKL. With 3 bases clipped from V and 7 bases from J, the junction kept 9 bases outside the gene matches. The CDR3 nucleotides are TGCGCCAGCAGCCACCTCGGGGGACAGGGGAATGAGCAGTACTTC. Its translation: CASSHLGGQGNEQYF.

Remarks on this clone: A read error is likely here: a far larger clone is one base away. CDR3 loop: CASSHHGLAGSSYEQYF. CDR3 in DNA: TGTGCCAGCAGCCATCACGGACTAGCGGGGAGCTCCTACGAGCAGTACTTC. This chain connects TRBV4-2 to TRBJ2-7, with 12 bases lining up with TRBD2. Germline V gene lookup returns CDR1 LGHNA and CDR2 YNFKEQ. The CDR3 spans 17 residues. V shed 3 bases, J shed 0 bases, and the junction held 6 bases outside the gene matches.

The genes are TRBV28 and TRBJ1-2; D is unresolved. CDR3 length equals 12 residues. Deletions cut 3 bases from V and 2 bases from J, with 4 bases between. Germline V CDR1 and CDR2: MDHEN, SYDVKM. The DNA of the CDR3 is TGTGCCAGCAGTTTTGACAACTATGGCTACACCTTC. Translating it yields CASSFDNYGYTF.

The chain links TRBV4-1 to TRBJ1-5; D is unresolved. Germline assignment: CDR1 MGHRA and CDR2 YSYEKL. V was clipped by 0 bases and J by 5 bases, with 8 bases between them. This CDR3 has 14 residues. The CDR3 protein is CASSQEKTDQPQHF. The CDR3 nucleotides read TGCGCCAGCAGCCAAGAAAAAACGGATCAGCCCCAGCATTTT.

The chain combines TRBV6-6 with TRBJ2-7; D uncertain. This CDR3 contains 11 residues. CDR1 is MNHNY and CDR2 is SVGAGI in the germline V gene (reference sequence). The V gene lost 5 bases and the J gene lost 5 bases, with 7 bases spanning the gap. The CDR3 loop is CASSDVHEQYF. CDR3 sequence (DNA): TGTGCCAGCAGTGACGTCCACGAGCAGTACTTC.

This chain connects TRBV7-3 to TRBJ1-6; D is uncertain. Per the germline V gene, CDR1 is SGHTA and CDR2 is FQGTGA. V gave up 6 bases and J gave up 0 bases, with 12 bases separating them. This CDR3 region has 16 residues. The CDR3 region is CASSPGGSSYNSPLHF. The CDR3 region has the DNA TGTGCCAGCAGTCCCGGTGGGAGCTCCTATAATTCACCCCTCCACTTT.